The 12 T cell receptor beta chains reported below all come from one sample, sequenced in a study of blood T cell repertoires in COVID-19. TCRdb keeps only in-frame clones here, not all; method: immunoSEQ multiplex PCR. The table has around 320,000 clones, roughly 89% seen once; the top ten hold roughly 2.9%. Sequenced input: PBMCs or T cells enriched from blood (not recorded which). The receptors come from a woman between 45 and 60 years old who had been exposed to COVID-19.

This clone has a single count. The V gene is TRBV3-1 (or the pseudogene TRBV3-2), the J gene TRBJ1-2; D call uncertain. This CDR3 has 13 residues. V was trimmed by 2 bases and J by 6 bases, leaving 10 bases between them. Germline assignment: CDR1 LGHDT and CDR2 YNNKEL (reference sequence). CDR3 sequence (DNA): TGTGCCAGCAGCCAAACATTTGCTGATGGCTACACCTTC. Its translation is CASSQTFADGYTF.

This chain joins TRBV28 and TRBJ2-1, with 12 bases lining up with TRBD2. The CDR3 covers 17 residues. Germline CDR1 and CDR2: MDHEN and SYDVKM. Trimming at V came to 6 bases and at J to 3 bases, leaving 9 bases not matched to a gene. CDR3 sequence: CASRTSGGTPGYNEQFF. The CDR3 coding sequence is TGTGCCAGCAGAACTAGCGGGGGGACCCCGGGCTACAATGAGCAGTTCTTC.

V gene TRBV5-5 combines with J gene TRBJ2-5, with a tentative D call TRBD1 (6 bases). CDR3 length equals 14 residues. Germline CDR1 and CDR2: SGHKS and YYEKEE (reference sequence). V lost 7 bases to trimming and J lost 4 bases, with 17 bases between them. The CDR3 loop is CASAWPGVSETQYF. The CDR3 DNA sequence: TGTGCCAGCGCCTGGCCAGGGGTGTCAGAGACCCAGTACTTC.

The chain links TRBV10-1 to TRBJ1-5; D is perhaps TRBD1 (6 bases). The CDR3 has 17 amino acids. From germline, CDR1 is WNHNN and CDR2 SYGVQD (reference sequence). The V and J ends lost 7 bases and 0 bases respectively, with 19 bases between them. The CDR3 sequence: CASTEGGGDYSNQPQHF. CDR3 sequence (DNA): TGCGCCAGCACCGAAGGGGGGGGCGATTATAGCAATCAGCCCCAGCATTTT.

The V call is TRBV7-8, the J call TRBJ1-2; 9 nucleotides align to TRBD1. Trimming at V came to 5 bases and at J to 3 bases, leaving 7 bases not matched to a gene. CDR3 length equals 15 residues. Germline values: CDR1 SGHVS, CDR2 FQNEAQ. CDR3: CASSPRTGAHYGYTF. CDR3 nucleotides: TGTGCCAGCAGCCCCAGGACAGGGGCTCACTATGGCTACACCTTC.

The chain joins TRBV6-5 to TRBJ1-1; D call uncertain. The V end lost 0 bases, the J end lost 0 bases, and 8 bases lay between the germline ends. Germline V lookup: CDR1 MNHEY, CDR2 SVGAGI. The CDR3 has 15 amino acids. The CDR3 sequence is CASSYSGDLNTEAFF. Written as DNA, the CDR3 is TGTGCCAGCAGTTACTCGGGCGACCTGAACACTGAAGCTTTCTTT.

This chain joins TRBV18 and TRBJ2-7, with TRBD1 matching over 11 bases. Germline CDR1 and CDR2: KGHSH and LQKENI. CDR3 length: 15 amino acids. V shed 2 bases and J 5 bases; nucleotides not matched to a gene: 5. CDR3 in DNA: TGTGCCAGCTCACCAGGGGACAGGGGGACGAACGAGCAGTACTTC. It translates to CASSPGDRGTNEQYF. Complete variable domain (other parts from reference TRBV18 and TRBJ2-7): NAGVMQNPRHLVRRRGQEARLRCSPMKGHSHVYWYRQLPEEGLKFMVYLQKENIIDESGMPKERFSAEFPKEGPSILRIQQVVRGDSAAYFCASSPGDRGTNEQYFGPGTRLTVT.

This clone was found once. The chain carries TRBV6-4 and TRBJ1-2, with 11 bases fitting TRBD1. The CDR3 extends over 14 amino acids. V trimming: 6 bases; J trimming: 10 bases; junction bases outside the gene matches: 10. The germline gives CDR1 MRHNA, CDR2 SNTAGT. The chain's CDR3 is CASRFLGTGGPYTF. The CDR3 DNA is TGTGCCAGCAGATTCCTTGGGACAGGGGGACCCTACACCTTC.

The V gene is TRBV12-3 or TRBV12-4, the J gene TRBJ1-4; maybe TRBD1 (5 bases). V shed 5 bases and J shed 8 bases, with 12 bases lying between them. The CDR3 runs to 13 residues. The chain's CDR3 is CASSTLGLEKLFF. The CDR3, as DNA: TGTGCCAGCAGTACCCTGGGGCTAGAAAAACTGTTTTTT.

This clone was found many times. The chain recombines TRBV5-4 with TRBJ2-3; D possibly corresponds to TRBD2 (6 bases). V shed 4 bases and J shed 3 bases, with 18 bases lying between them. The CDR3 spans 16 residues. Germline CDR1 and CDR2: SGHNT and YYREEE (reference sequence). The CDR3 coding sequence is TGTGCCAGCAGCCTCAACCGGGGGACGGGAACAGATACGCAGTATTTT. Protein product: CASSLNRGTGTDTQYF. Full variable domain (remainder filled in from reference TRBV5-4 and TRBJ2-3): ETGVTQSPTHLIKTRGQQVTLRCSSQSGHNTVSWYQQALGQGPQFIFQYYREEENGRGNFPPRFSGLQFPNYSSELNVNALELDDSALYLCASSLNRGTGTDTQYFGPGTRLTVL.

The chain is built from TRBV28 and TRBJ1-4; 7 nucleotides agree with TRBD1. V shed 6 bases, J shed 5 bases, and the junction held 6 bases outside the gene matches. Germline V gene data show CDR1 as MDHEN and CDR2 as SYDVKM. The CDR3 is 14 residues long. Here the CDR3 reads CASRLGQLNEKLFF. The CDR3 coding sequence is TGTGCCAGCAGGTTGGGACAGTTGAATGAAAAACTGTTTTTT.

CDR3 in DNA: TGCGCCAGCAGCCCACAGGGAGAGGGTCAGCCCCAGCATTTT. This gives the protein CASSPQGEGQPQHF. V and J are TRBV5-1 and TRBJ1-5; D is possibly TRBD1 (6 bases). Trimming cost V 4 bases and J 6 bases, with 14 bases left between them. CDR3 length: 14 residues. Germline CDR1 reads SGHRS; CDR2 reads YFSETQ.